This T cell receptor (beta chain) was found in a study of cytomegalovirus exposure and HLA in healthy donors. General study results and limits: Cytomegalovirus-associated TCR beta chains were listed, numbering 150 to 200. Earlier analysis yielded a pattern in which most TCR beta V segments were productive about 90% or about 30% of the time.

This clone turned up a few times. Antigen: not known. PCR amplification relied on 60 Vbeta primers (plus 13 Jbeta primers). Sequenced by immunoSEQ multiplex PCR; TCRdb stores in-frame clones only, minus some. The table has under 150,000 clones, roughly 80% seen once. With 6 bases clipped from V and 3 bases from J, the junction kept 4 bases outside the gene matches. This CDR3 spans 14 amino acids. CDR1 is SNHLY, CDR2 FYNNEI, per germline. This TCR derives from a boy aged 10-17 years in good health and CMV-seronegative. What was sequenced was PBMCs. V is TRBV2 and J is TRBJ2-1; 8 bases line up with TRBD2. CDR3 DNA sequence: TGTGCCAGCAGGGGGACTAGAAACTACAATGAGCAGTTCTTC. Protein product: CASRGTRNYNEQFF.